A single sample gave rise to the 24 T cell receptor beta chains below, sequenced in a study of response to subunit inactivated influenza vaccine. One entry per CDR3 protein results from TCRdb running MiXCR on the RT-PCR reads. The table includes about 300,000 distinct CDR3 sequences, 22% detected once. The sequenced sample was PBMCs from blood, obtained about 20 months after vaccination. All receptors come from a man aged 50-75 years who received an inactivated influenza vaccine.

The V and J genes are TRBV6-5 and TRBJ2-7, with D perhaps matching TRBD1 (6 bases). Germline V gene lookup returns CDR1 MNHEY and CDR2 SVGAGI. Trimming cost V 2 bases and J 2 bases, with 13 bases left between them. The CDR3 runs 15 residues. CDR3 loop: CASSYLGQLPYEQYF. The CDR3 DNA follows: TGTGCCAGCAGTTACCTCGGACAGCTCCCCTACGAGCAGTACTTC.

This clonotype was observed a few times. The chain employs TRBV2 and TRBJ2-2, with 10 bases matching TRBD2. Germline-derived CDR1 and CDR2 are SNHLY and FYNNEI. V shed 6 bases, J shed 0 bases, and the junction held 4 bases outside the gene matches. The CDR3 is 16 amino acids. CDR3 loop: CASRSSGGANTGELFF. The CDR3 DNA reads as TGTGCCAGCAGGTCCAGCGGGGGGGCGAACACCGGGGAGCTGTTTTTT. Based on the CDR3 plus reference TRBV2 and TRBJ2-2, the full variable domain is EPEVTQTPSHQVTQMGQEVILRCVPISNHLYFYWYRQILGQKVEFLVSFYNNEISEKSEIFDDQFSVERPDGSNFTLKIRSTKLEDSAMYFCASRSSGGANTGELFFGEGSRLTVL.

The CDR3 region has the DNA TGTGCCAGCACCCACTCGCATGGTGGTGAAAAACTGTTTTTT. Protein: CASTHSHGGEKLFF. The J gene is TRBJ1-4, the V gene TRBV6-1; D remains ambiguous. The CDR3 has 14 amino acids. Trimming removed 7 bases from V and 7 bases from J, with 16 bases in between. Per germline, CDR1 MNHNS and CDR2 SASEGT.

The table lists this clonotype with many counts. The V and J genes are TRBV10-3 and TRBJ1-2; no reliable D call. Trimming cost V 2 bases and J 10 bases, with 11 bases left between them. The germline CDR1 and CDR2 sequences are ENHRY and SYGVKD. CDR3 size: 12 residues. CDR3 amino acids: CAISEEGRAYTF. The CDR3 bases are TGTGCCATCAGTGAGGAGGGTAGGGCCTACACCTTC.

This sequence joins TRBV20-1 and TRBJ2-1, with TRBD2 matching 8 bases. There are 17 residues in the CDR3. In germline, CDR1 is DFQATT, CDR2 SNEGSKA (reference sequence). Unmatched junction bases numbered 12, after V lost 1 base and J lost 4 bases. The CDR3 bases are TGCAGTGCTAGAGTAGCCACCAGCGGGAGTGGGTACAATGAGCAGTTCTTC. The encoded protein is CSARVATSGSGYNEQFF.

The rearrangement links TRBV7-6 to TRBJ2-1; 11 positions match TRBD2. The V segment lost 5 bases and the J segment 2 bases; nucleotides outside the gene matches: 11. Per germline, CDR1 SGHVS and CDR2 FNYEAQ. There are 18 residues in the CDR3. The chain's CDR3 is CASSPGLAESGPYNEQFF. CDR3 nucleotide sequence: TGTGCCAGCAGCCCGGGACTAGCGGAGTCTGGCCCCTACAATGAGCAGTTCTTC.

The CDR3 loop is CSARELENTEAFF. As DNA, the CDR3 is TGCAGTGCTAGAGAACTCGAGAACACTGAAGCTTTCTTT. The genes are TRBV20-1 and TRBJ1-1; no clear D. CDR3 size: 13 residues. Germline assignment: CDR1 DFQATT and CDR2 SNEGSKA (reference sequence). The germline V and J ends were trimmed by 0 bases and 1 base, with 6 bases remaining between them.

The V call is TRBV5-6, the J call TRBJ2-5; D is undetermined. The V and J ends lost 2 bases and 2 bases respectively, with 7 bases between them. Germline V gene sequence: CDR1 SGHDT, CDR2 YYEEEE. This CDR3 has 13 residues. The CDR3 DNA reads TGTGCCAGCAGCTTACAGCATCAAGAGACCCAGTACTTC. It is translated as CASSLQHQETQYF.

This clonotype was counted only a few times. The chain couples TRBV7-2 to TRBJ1-5; 8 bases are shared with TRBD1. This CDR3 contains 15 residues. The ends lost 3 bases at V and 4 bases at J; junction bases unmatched: 5. Germline values: CDR1 SGHTA, CDR2 FQGNSA. The CDR3 is CASSLGQAQNQPQHF. Written as DNA, the CDR3 is TGTGCCAGCAGCTTGGGACAGGCCCAAAATCAGCCCCAGCATTTT.

This clonotype was recorded at least ten times. This chain uses TRBV11-2 with TRBJ1-5; D perhaps matches TRBD1 (5 bases). The germline gives CDR1 SGHAT, CDR2 FQNNGV. This CDR3 has 13 amino acids. Deletions cut 5 bases from V and 9 bases from J, with 14 bases between. CDR3 sequence (DNA): TGTGCCAGCAGCCTGGGCAGGGAGGGGCCCCAGCATTTT. It codes for CASSLGREGPQHF.

Turning to this clonotype: One end of the junction varies from germline; a read error may be responsible. The CDR3 bases are TGCAGTGCAAAGCACGGGGGAAGGACTGGAGCTTTCTTT. It specifies CSAKHGGRTGAFF. This chain uses TRBV20-1 with TRBJ1-1, with D possibly matching TRBD1 (5 bases). From germline, CDR1 is DFQATT and CDR2 SNEGSKA (reference sequence). The CDR3 runs to 13 residues.

This clonotype came up many times. This rearrangement joins TRBV7-9 to TRBJ1-2; 7 positions match TRBD1. J was trimmed by 8 bases and V by 7 bases; bases with no gene match: 10. The CDR3 covers 13 residues. Germline V gives CDR1 SEHNR, CDR2 FQNEAQ (reference sequence). CDR3 loop: CASTKTGSLGYTF. As DNA, the CDR3 is TGTGCCAGCACCAAGACAGGGTCGTTAGGCTACACCTTC.

This clonotype turned up a few times. V usage is TRBV15 and J usage is TRBJ2-7, with D hard to call. Trimming took off 0 bases at V and 3 bases at J, with 15 bases between the two ends. This CDR3 has 16 residues. Germline values: CDR1 LNHNV, CDR2 YYDKDF (reference sequence). Here the CDR3 reads CATSRDLSVFGYEQYF. In DNA, the CDR3 is TGTGCCACCAGCAGAGATCTCAGCGTCTTTGGCTACGAGCAGTACTTC.

This clonotype was counted a few times. The chain carries TRBV20-1 and TRBJ2-7; 9 bases align to TRBD2. Trimming removed 5 bases from V and 3 bases from J; junction bases left unmatched: 17. The CDR3 sequence is 17 residues long. Per germline, CDR1 DFQATT and CDR2 SNEGSKA (reference sequence). DNA for the CDR3: TGCAGTGCTTCCCCTTTCCAGCGGGGGGCCAGGGTCTACGAGCAGTACTTC. Its protein is CSASPFQRGARVYEQYF.

V gene TRBV4-3 combines with J gene TRBJ1-6; perhaps TRBD1 as D (6 bases). Trimming shortened V by 3 bases and J by 13 bases, and 13 bases separated the two germline ends. This CDR3 is 13 amino acids long. Germline-derived CDR1 and CDR2 are LGHNA and YSLEER. This CDR3 is CASSHRTVGPLHF. In nucleotides, the CDR3 is TGCGCCAGCAGCCACCGGACAGTGGGTCCCCTCCACTTT.

This clonotype has a handful of counts. The chain links TRBV6-1 to TRBJ1-6; D possibly corresponds to TRBD1 (5 bases). V gave up 3 bases and J gave up 9 bases, with 9 bases separating them. Germline V CDR1 and CDR2: MNHNS, SASEGT. This CDR3 comprises 13 residues. CDR3 sequence: CASSETEGSPLHF. CDR3 bases: TGTGCCAGCAGTGAGACAGAGGGTTCACCCCTCCACTTT.

The chain carries TRBV28 and TRBJ2-1, with D perhaps TRBD2 (6 bases). V lost 2 bases and J 9 bases, leaving 8 bases between the germline ends. Germline values: CDR1 MDHEN, CDR2 SYDVKM. The CDR3 runs to 12 residues. The CDR3 protein is CASSLAGSEQFF. The DNA of the CDR3 is TGTGCCAGCAGTTTAGCGGGAAGTGAGCAGTTCTTC.

In this sample, this clonotype turned up a few times. The gene calls are TRBV12-3 or TRBV12-4 and TRBJ1-5; D is perhaps TRBD1 (5 bases). This CDR3 is built from 13 residues. The germline V and J ends were trimmed by 5 bases and 9 bases, with 14 bases remaining between them. Here the CDR3 reads CASSETVVGPQHF. CDR3 bases: TGTGCCAGCAGTGAGACAGTCGTGGGGCCCCAGCATTTT.

The V and J genes are TRBV28 and TRBJ1-5, with D perhaps matching TRBD1 (6 bases). Germline V CDR1 and CDR2: MDHEN, SYDVKM. The CDR3 consists of 15 residues. Trimming stripped 6 bases from V and 6 bases from J, with 18 bases between. Written as DNA, the CDR3 is TGTGCCAGCAGAACACAGGGATGGCACGTTCAGCCCCAGCATTTT. It translates to CASRTQGWHVQPQHF.

V is TRBV12-3 or TRBV12-4 and J is TRBJ1-3, with D maybe TRBD1 (6 bases). V lost 5 bases to trimming and J lost 4 bases, with 12 bases between them. The CDR3 is made up of 14 amino acids. CDR3 residues: CASSPTGTGNTIYF. As DNA, the CDR3 is TGTGCCAGCAGTCCAACAGGGACAGGAAACACCATATATTTT.

V usage is TRBV12-3 or TRBV12-4 and J usage is TRBJ1-5; possibly TRBD1 for D (6 bases). CDR3 length equals 14 residues. Deletions cut 7 bases from V and 4 bases from J, with 14 bases between. The CDR3: CASKMDSDNQPQHF. CDR3 nucleotide sequence: TGTGCCAGCAAAATGGACAGTGATAATCAGCCCCAGCATTTT.

The chain is built from TRBV4-1 and TRBJ1-3; 9 bases line up with TRBD1. Germline CDR1 reads MGHRA; CDR2 reads YSYEKL. The CDR3 loop spans 16 amino acids. V gave up 1 base and J gave up 2 bases; unmatched junction bases: 3. This CDR3 reads CASSQARQGAGNTIYF. CDR3 DNA: TGCGCCAGCAGCCAAGCTAGACAGGGGGCTGGAAACACCATATATTTT.

This clonotype has a handful of counts. The chain links TRBV6-5 to TRBJ1-5, with a possible D match to TRBD1 (6 bases). Trimming cost V 2 bases and J 2 bases, with 10 bases left between them. The CDR3 has 15 amino acids. Germline V gene sequence: CDR1 MNHEY, CDR2 SVGAGI. The CDR3 coding sequence is TGTGCCAGCAGTTACACAGGGTTTGGCAATCAGCCCCAGCATTTT. Its protein is CASSYTGFGNQPQHF.

This chain connects TRBV3-1 to TRBJ1-6; maybe TRBD1 (5 bases). Trimming shortened V by 4 bases and J by 7 bases, and 14 bases separated the two germline ends. Germline V gives CDR1 LGHDT, CDR2 YNNKEL (reference sequence). There are 15 residues in the CDR3. The DNA of the CDR3 is TGTGCCAGCAGCCTAACCGGGGCATGGAATTCACCCCTCCACTTT. Its translation: CASSLTGAWNSPLHF.